This TCR beta chain stems from a study of blood T cell repertoires in COVID-19. Study-wide background: Acute and convalescent COVID-19 specimens originated in the United States, Italy and Spain. From T cells, B-cell-depleted T cells, or PBMCs came the material, which was cDNA or gDNA.

In the study's own analysis: Using reference gene primer amplification, nucleated cell counts were estimated. Clones were read by immunoSEQ multiplex PCR, and TCRdb kept only the in-frame ones, dropping some. V and J calls plus clone size are reproduced from that table; the DNA served to infer D and trimming. This table has about 280,000 clones, roughly 90% appearing once. Turning to this clone: The sample carries other DNA sequences with the same CDR3.

V shed 5 bases, J shed 0 bases, and the junction held 6 bases outside the gene matches. This CDR3 has 18 amino acids. In germline, CDR1 is PRHDT, CDR2 FYEKMQ (reference sequence). The gene calls are TRBV13 and TRBJ2-3, with TRBD2 identical over 15 bases. The receptor's source is a man aged 18 to 29 with active or convalescent COVID-19. The sequenced material came from peripheral blood. The DNA of the CDR3 is TGTGCCAGCAGCCCCGGGACTAGCGGGGGGCCTAGCACAGATACGCAGTATTTT. The encoded protein is CASSPGTSGGPSTDTQYF. The variable domain in full, with the rest retrieved from reference TRBV13 and TRBJ2-3, is AAGVIQSPRHLIKEKRETATLKCYPIPRHDTVYWYQQGPGQDPQFLISFYEKMQSDKGSIPDRFSAQQFSDYHSELNMSSLELGDSALYFCASSPGTSGGPSTDTQYFGPGTRLTVL.